The clone carrying this T cell receptor beta chain was seen once. Its target is not known. These data are taken from a study of identifying expanded T cells in peripheral blood. Study findings and constraints: Over approximately two and four weeks, about 15 and 18 clones changed, versus around 1.1 between replicates. Clone count variance between roughly 2-week samples rose with total template count.

No infections or other immune events were documented during collection. Method: immunoSEQ multiplex PCR; TCRdb's copy keeps in-frame clones and lacks some. This sample has around 75,000 clones; roughly 90% occur once, and the top ten carry roughly 3.5%. The junction had 9 bases not matched to a gene; V was cut back by 11 bases and J by 0 bases. The CDR3 has 14 amino acids. Looked up from germline, CDR1 is MNHEY and CDR2 is SMNVEV (reference sequence). Sequencing used blood. This chain links TRBV27 with TRBJ2-7, with TRBD1 matching over 8 bases. This clonotype was sampled from a person aged 18 to 70 in good health. The CDR3 nucleotides are TGTGCCCCACCTACGGACAGGGACTCCTACGAGCAGTACTTC. Translating gives CAPPTDRDSYEQYF.